Below, 24 T cell receptor beta chains from the same sample are listed, as sequenced in a study of T cell responses to AZD1222 COVID-19 vaccine. Profiling relied on immunoSEQ multiplex PCR, and the TCRdb table lists in-frame clones only, not all of them. The profile covers roughly 120,000 clones, with roughly 84% appearing a single time and about 1.2% taken by the ten largest. Here the sequenced sample was peripheral blood, taken on day 0 of AZD1222 vaccination. These receptors all stem from an adult in good health.

This chain uses TRBV7-2 with TRBJ1-1; TRBD1 is a possible D gene (5 bases). This CDR3 has 15 residues. Trimming took 2 bases from V and 2 from J, leaving 12 bases between them. Germline-derived CDR1 and CDR2 are SGHTA and FQGNSA. CDR3 loop: CASSLFEGRNTEAFF. The DNA of the CDR3 is TGTGCCAGCAGCTTATTTGAGGGGCGTAACACTGAAGCTTTCTTT. Complete variable domain (other parts from reference TRBV7-2 and TRBJ1-1): GAGVSQSPSNKVTEKGKDVELRCDPISGHTALYWYRQSLGQGLEFLIYFQGNSAPDKSGLPSDRFSAERTGGSVSTLTIQRTQQEDSAVYLCASSLFEGRNTEAFFGQGTRLTVV.

This clone was counted a few times. The chain has TRBV11-2 and TRBJ2-7, with TRBD2 matching 8 bases. Germline V gene lookup returns CDR1 SGHAT and CDR2 FQNNGV. This CDR3 comprises 14 residues. Trimming removed 4 bases from V and 6 bases from J; junction bases left unmatched: 8. CDR3 loop: CASSSNVAGSEQYF. The CDR3, as DNA: TGTGCCAGCAGCTCCAACGTAGCGGGATCCGAGCAGTACTTC.

The chain couples TRBV4-3 to TRBJ1-2; possible D gene TRBD1, 5 bases. The CDR3 runs to 15 residues. Per the germline V gene, CDR1 is LGHNA and CDR2 is YSLEER. V was pared by 5 bases and J by 5 bases, with 18 bases between. DNA for the CDR3: TGCGCCAGCAGCTCAAGCAAGGGGTGGGGATATGGCTACACCTTC. It yields the protein CASSSSKGWGYGYTF.

The V and J genes are TRBV3-1 (or the pseudogene TRBV3-2) and TRBJ1-1; possibly TRBD1 for D (6 bases). CDR1 and CDR2 from the germline V gene are LGHDT and YNNKEL (reference sequence). The length of the CDR3 is 12 residues. V was cut by 4 bases and J by 5 bases, with 8 bases left in between. The CDR3 coding sequence is TGTGCCAGCAGCCCAGGGGCAACTGAAGCTTTCTTT. As protein: CASSPGATEAFF.

This clone was observed a handful of times. The chain is built from TRBV27 and TRBJ1-6; TRBD1 agrees at 7 bases. Germline V lookup: CDR1 MNHEY, CDR2 SMNVEV (reference sequence). The CDR3 contains 15 residues. V was clipped by 8 bases and J by 9 bases; unmatched bases: 13. The CDR3: CASAGTDLSFSPLHF. CDR3 bases: TGTGCCAGCGCCGGGACAGACCTATCTTTTTCACCCCTCCACTTT.

This chain connects TRBV19 to TRBJ1-1, with unresolved D. The germline V and J ends were trimmed by 3 bases and 2 bases, with 7 bases remaining between them. The CDR3 runs to 13 residues. Germline loops: CDR1 LNHDA, CDR2 SQIVND (reference sequence). The CDR3 protein is CASSIRPNTEAFF. In nucleotides, the CDR3 is TGTGCCAGTAGTATTCGACCCAACACTGAAGCTTTCTTT.

The V and J genes are TRBV6-5 and TRBJ2-7, with 9 bases matching TRBD2. Trimming at V came to 8 bases and at J to 2 bases, leaving 10 bases not matched to a gene. Germline CDR1 and CDR2: MNHEY and SVGAGI. The CDR3 is made up of 15 amino acids. The CDR3 DNA reads as TGTGCCAGCGGAGCTAGCGGGGATCTGGCCTACGAGCAGTACTTC. Its translation: CASGASGDLAYEQYF.

The chain is built from TRBV6-5 and TRBJ2-4; maybe TRBD1 (6 bases). V was clipped by 6 bases and J by 0 bases, with 12 bases between them. From germline, CDR1 is MNHEY and CDR2 SVGAGI. This CDR3 has 15 residues. The CDR3 loop reads CASSRGQLAKNIQYF. The CDR3, as DNA: TGTGCCAGCAGCCGCGGACAGTTAGCCAAAAACATTCAGTACTTC.

The rearrangement uses TRBV29-1 and TRBJ2-6; D not resolved. V shed 7 bases and J shed 2 bases, with 6 bases lying between them. The CDR3 loop spans 12 amino acids. Germline values: CDR1 SQVTM, CDR2 ANQGSEA. This CDR3 reads CSASTGANVLTF. The CDR3 DNA reads TGCAGCGCATCCACTGGGGCCAACGTCCTGACTTTC.

The rearrangement links TRBV2 to TRBJ1-2, with D unclear. The V gene lost 6 bases and the J gene lost 5 bases, with 10 bases spanning the gap. The CDR3 loop spans 12 amino acids. Germline V gives CDR1 SNHLY, CDR2 FYNNEI. The CDR3 nucleotides are TGTGCCAGCAGGAGGGCGGTGTATGGCTACACCTTC. Protein: CASRRAVYGYTF.

The chain carries TRBV19 and TRBJ1-2; TRBD1 might be the D (5 bases). Trimming removed 3 bases from V and 4 bases from J, with 15 bases in between. The CDR3 has 15 residues. The germline V gene has CDR1 LNHDA and CDR2 SQIVND (reference sequence). The CDR3 region is CASSILIWGIYGYTF. The CDR3 DNA sequence: TGTGCCAGTAGTATCCTGATATGGGGGATCTATGGCTACACCTTC.

The rearrangement joins TRBV11-2 to TRBJ1-6; TRBD1 might be the D (5 bases). Germline CDR1 SGHAT, CDR2 FQNNGV. The V gene lost 5 bases and the J gene lost 10 bases, with 15 bases spanning the gap. This CDR3 has 14 amino acids. CDR3 loop: CASSHQGFGSPLHF. The DNA for the CDR3 is TGTGCCAGCAGCCACCAGGGATTTGGGTCACCCCTCCACTTT.

V is TRBV7-2 and J is TRBJ1-1; no clear D. Germline V gives CDR1 SGHTA, CDR2 FQGNSA. The CDR3 length is 16 residues. Trimming took 1 base from V and 3 from J, leaving 15 bases between them. The CDR3 DNA follows: TGTGCCAGCAGCTTAGTTTATGGGATGGCGGACACTGAAGCTTTCTTT. Amino acid sequence: CASSLVYGMADTEAFF. Complete variable domain (other parts from reference TRBV7-2 and TRBJ1-1): GAGVSQSPSNKVTEKGKDVELRCDPISGHTALYWYRQSLGQGLEFLIYFQGNSAPDKSGLPSDRFSAERTGGSVSTLTIQRTQQEDSAVYLCASSLVYGMADTEAFFGQGTRLTVV.

This sequence joins TRBV18 and TRBJ2-2; D perhaps matches TRBD2 (5 bases). The V end was cut by 4 bases, the J end by 2 bases, with 11 bases between. Germline V gene sequence: CDR1 KGHSH, CDR2 LQKENI. The CDR3 totals 15 residues. CDR3 in DNA: TGTGCCAGCTCACGCGGGTCGGGAAACACCGGGGAGCTGTTTTTT. Residues: CASSRGSGNTGELFF.

The chain employs TRBV9 and TRBJ1-3, with D maybe TRBD1 (5 bases). The CDR3 is made up of 15 amino acids. CDR1 is SGDLS and CDR2 is YYNGEE in the germline V gene. Trimming cost V 4 bases and J 5 bases, with 16 bases left between them. This CDR3 is CASSPPGLSRNTIYF. CDR3 nucleotides: TGTGCCAGCAGCCCTCCGGGACTGTCAAGAAACACCATATATTTT.

The CDR3 reads CASSLAGTGEWTYEQYF. The CDR3 DNA reads TGTGCCAGCAGCCTGGCAGGGACGGGGGAATGGACCTACGAGCAGTACTTC. The chain couples TRBV5-4 to TRBJ2-7; tentative D call: TRBD2 (6 bases). Germline assignment: CDR1 SGHNT and CDR2 YYREEE (reference sequence). There are 17 residues in the CDR3. Trimming took 4 bases from V and 2 from J, leaving 22 bases between them.

V gene TRBV4-2 combines with J gene TRBJ1-2; D may be TRBD1 (6 bases). This CDR3 has 15 amino acids. Germline V gives CDR1 LGHNA, CDR2 YNFKEQ. The V end was cut by 0 bases, the J end by 5 bases, with 13 bases between. DNA for the CDR3: TGTGCCAGCAGCCAAGAGAAGGGGGGCGGATATGGCTACACCTTC. Amino acid sequence: CASSQEKGGGYGYTF.

CDR3 sequence reads: CASSRGAGGDSPLHF. As DNA, the CDR3 is TGTGCCAGTAGTAGAGGGGCAGGGGGGGATTCACCCCTCCACTTT. The J gene is TRBJ1-6, the V gene TRBV19, with 7 nucleotides matching TRBD1. The V segment lost 4 bases and the J segment 8 bases; nucleotides outside the gene matches: 8. The germline V gene encodes CDR1 LNHDA and CDR2 SQIVND (reference sequence). This CDR3 is built from 15 residues.

In this sample, this clone turned up a few times. This chain links TRBV7-8 with TRBJ1-2, with D unresolved. Trimming took off 1 base at V and 4 bases at J, with 13 bases between the two ends. Germline V gene data show CDR1 as SGHVS and CDR2 as FQNEAQ. CDR3 size: 15 residues. Here the CDR3 DNA reads TGTGCCAGCAGCTTAGGCCGTGGACGATCCTATGGCTACACCTTC. It is translated as CASSLGRGRSYGYTF.

The V gene is TRBV5-6, the J gene TRBJ1-2; D not resolved. CDR1 and CDR2 from the germline V gene are SGHDT and YYEEEE. CDR3 length: 13 amino acids. The V end lost 1 base, the J end lost 1 base, and 5 bases lay between the germline ends. In nucleotides, the CDR3 is TGTGCCAGCAGCTTGTGGGGTAACTATGGCTACACCTTC. Translation gives CASSLWGNYGYTF.

This CDR3 reads CASSTGWNTEAFF. The CDR3 DNA follows: TGTGCCAGCAGTACCGGTTGGAACACTGAAGCTTTCTTT. The rearrangement uses TRBV6-5 and TRBJ1-1; no firm D call. The CDR3 spans 13 residues. V was clipped by 5 bases and J by 1 base, with 8 bases between them. The germline CDR1 and CDR2 sequences are MNHEY and SVGAGI.

The chain combines TRBV3-1 (or the pseudogene TRBV3-2) with TRBJ2-5; possibly TRBD2 for D (7 bases). This CDR3 comprises 14 residues. The germline V gene has CDR1 LGHDT and CDR2 YNNKEL (reference sequence). V lost 3 bases and J 1 base, leaving 9 bases between the germline ends. DNA for the CDR3: TGTGCCAGCAGCCATGCGGGGGCCCAAGAGACCCAGTACTTC. Translating it yields CASSHAGAQETQYF.

V and J are TRBV5-1 and TRBJ2-5; TRBD1 or TRBD2 may be the D gene (5 bases each). In germline, CDR1 is SGHRS, CDR2 YFSETQ. V gave up 4 bases and J gave up 5 bases, with 12 bases separating them. This CDR3 is 13 amino acids long. CDR3 region: CASSIGGEETQYF. CDR3 DNA sequence: TGCGCCAGCAGCATTGGGGGAGAGGAGACCCAGTACTTC.

The chain joins TRBV4-1 to TRBJ1-2, with TRBD1 as a possible D gene (5 bases). There are 14 residues in the CDR3. The ends were cut back, 2 bases at V and 4 bases at J, with 11 bases in the middle. Germline-derived CDR1 and CDR2 are MGHRA and YSYEKL. The DNA for the CDR3 is TGCGCCAGCAGCCAACCCAGGGCCAGCTATGGCTACACCTTC. It codes for CASSQPRASYGYTF.